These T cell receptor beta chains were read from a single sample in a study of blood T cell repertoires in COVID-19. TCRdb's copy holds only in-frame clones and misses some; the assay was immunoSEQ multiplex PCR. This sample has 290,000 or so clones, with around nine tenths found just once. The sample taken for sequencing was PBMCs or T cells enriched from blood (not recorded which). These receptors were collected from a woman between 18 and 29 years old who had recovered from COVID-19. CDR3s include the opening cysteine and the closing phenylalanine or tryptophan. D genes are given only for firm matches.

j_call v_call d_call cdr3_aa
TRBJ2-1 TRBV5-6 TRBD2 CASSWLGDGRIGEQFF
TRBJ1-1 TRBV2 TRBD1 CASRQIRQGSTEAFF
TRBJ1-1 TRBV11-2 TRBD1 CASSSTGYYSGAFF
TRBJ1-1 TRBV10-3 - CAISEQGHTEAFF
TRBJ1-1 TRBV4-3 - CASSQDWGENTEAFF
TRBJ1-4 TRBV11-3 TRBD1 CASSLNRQGNEKLFF
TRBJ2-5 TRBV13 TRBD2 CASSSVGGGDETQYF
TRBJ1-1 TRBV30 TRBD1 CAWSGGGGETEAFF
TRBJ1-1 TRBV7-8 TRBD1 CASSLDRVNTEAFF
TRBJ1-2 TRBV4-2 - CASSQESSYTF
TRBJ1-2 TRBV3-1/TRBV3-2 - CASSQDPGQGGGYTF
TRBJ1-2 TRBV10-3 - CAISYDGMYGYTF
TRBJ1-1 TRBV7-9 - CASSSKNTEAFF
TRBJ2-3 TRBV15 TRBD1 CATSNDRGPADTQYF
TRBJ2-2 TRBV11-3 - CASSLLRGGKEAGELFF
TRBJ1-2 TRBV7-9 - CASSSPSQGSVSRGYTF
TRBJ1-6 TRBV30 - CAWSIGQNSPLHF
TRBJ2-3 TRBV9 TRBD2 CASSVDGAGVSDTQYF
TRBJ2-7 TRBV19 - CASSIDRLPGYEQYF
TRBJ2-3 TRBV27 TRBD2 CASSFSGTSGSTDTQYF
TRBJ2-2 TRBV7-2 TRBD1 CASSLDRGTGELFF
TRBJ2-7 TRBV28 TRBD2 CASSPTSGRSRNEQYF
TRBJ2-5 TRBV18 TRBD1 CASSPRTGGVETQYF
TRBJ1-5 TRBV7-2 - CASSPPIDGQPQHF
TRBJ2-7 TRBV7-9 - CASSDWGGKREQYF
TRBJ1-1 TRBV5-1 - CASSPQGTVAFF
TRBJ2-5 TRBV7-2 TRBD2 CASSETASGFEETQYF
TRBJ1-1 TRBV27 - CASSLGGRTEAFF
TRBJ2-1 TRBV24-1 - CATSDFRDHEQFF
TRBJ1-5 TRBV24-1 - CATSDGGGGGQPQHF
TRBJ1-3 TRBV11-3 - CASSLRTEGPGNTIYF
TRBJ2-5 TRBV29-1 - CSVAGEETQYF
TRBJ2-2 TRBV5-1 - CASSLDSGDTGELFF
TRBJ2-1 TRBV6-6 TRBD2 CASSPGLAASYNEQFF
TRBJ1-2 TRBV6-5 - CASRREGRRYGYTF
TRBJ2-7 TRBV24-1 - CATSDSAGVYEQYF
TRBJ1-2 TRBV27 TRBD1 CASSFSTGGAYGYTF
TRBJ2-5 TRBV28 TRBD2 CASTPLAGGPAGEETQYF
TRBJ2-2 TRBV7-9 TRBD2 CASSSRGGASTGELFF
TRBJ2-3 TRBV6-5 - CASSRGLEGTDTQYF
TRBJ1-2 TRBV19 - CASSIDLSRNYGYTF
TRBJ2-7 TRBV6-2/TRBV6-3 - CASSYSGSPYEQYF
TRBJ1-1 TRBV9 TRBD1 CASSATGKTEAFF
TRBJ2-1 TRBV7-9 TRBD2 CASSPRGLAIKYNEQFF
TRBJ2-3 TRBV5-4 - CASSLAGELSTDTQYF